Listed here are 5 T cell receptor beta chains from one sample, sequenced in a study of shared clonotypes between healthy human individuals. Only in-frame clones appear in the TCRdb table, and some are missing; sequencing was by immunoSEQ multiplex PCR. The data hold about 1.5 million clones, with 95% to 99% observed a single time. Specimen: naive CD4+ T cells sorted from blood. Subset reported: CD45RA+ positively selected. These receptors all stem from a young man in good health.

The chain recombines TRBV5-1 with TRBJ2-2; 7 bases are shared with TRBD1. V shed 4 bases, J shed 3 bases, and the junction held 6 bases outside the gene matches. The CDR3 consists of 15 residues. Germline V gene sequence: CDR1 SGHRS, CDR2 YFSETQ. The chain's CDR3 is CASSIRDRYTGELFF. The CDR3 region has the DNA TGCGCCAGCAGCATACGGGACAGATACACCGGGGAGCTGTTTTTT.

V is TRBV5-1 and J is TRBJ2-3, with 9 bases identical to TRBD2. Looked up from germline, CDR1 is SGHRS and CDR2 is YFSETQ. This CDR3 region has 16 residues. Germline trimming cut 5 bases from V and 4 bases from J; bases unmatched to any gene: 11. This chain's CDR3 is CASRPIASGKADTQYF. CDR3 DNA sequence: TGCGCCAGCAGGCCAATCGCTAGCGGGAAGGCAGATACGCAGTATTTT.

The genes are TRBV5-1 and TRBJ1-1; D gene unclear. From germline, CDR1 is SGHRS and CDR2 YFSETQ. V was clipped by 2 bases and J by 1 base, with 15 bases between them. The CDR3 runs 16 residues. CDR3 in DNA: TGCGCCAGCAGCTTCAGTTCAGGAAAAAGGAACACTGAAGCTTTCTTT. It codes for CASSFSSGKRNTEAFF. Together with reference TRBV5-1 and TRBJ1-1, the CDR3 gives the full variable domain: KAGVTQTPRYLIKTRGQQVTLSCSPISGHRSVSWYQQTPGQGLQFLFEYFSETQRNKGNFPGRFSGRQFSNSRSEMNVSTLELGDSALYLCASSFSSGKRNTEAFFGQGTRLTVV.

The chain is built from TRBV15 and TRBJ2-2, with D unclear. CDR1 is LNHNV, CDR2 YYDKDF, per germline (reference sequence). V shed 4 bases and J shed 4 bases, with 7 bases lying between them. This CDR3 contains 13 residues. DNA for the CDR3: TGTGCCACCAGCAATTCAGTCACCGGGGAGCTGTTTTTT. Protein: CATSNSVTGELFF. Full variable domain (remainder filled in from reference TRBV15 and TRBJ2-2): DAMVIQNPRYQVTQFGKPVTLSCSQTLNHNVMYWYQQKSSQAPKLLFHYYDKDFNNEADTPDNFQSRRPNTSFCFLDIRSPGLGDTAMYLCATSNSVTGELFFGEGSRLTVL.

The chain joins TRBV7-9 to TRBJ2-1; weak D call: TRBD1 (5 bases). The ends were cut back, 2 bases at V and 3 bases at J, with 8 bases in the middle. The CDR3 covers 14 residues. Germline values: CDR1 SEHNR, CDR2 FQNEAQ (reference sequence). The CDR3 region is CASSLKDIYNEQFF. CDR3 DNA: TGTGCCAGCAGCTTAAAGGACATCTACAATGAGCAGTTCTTC.